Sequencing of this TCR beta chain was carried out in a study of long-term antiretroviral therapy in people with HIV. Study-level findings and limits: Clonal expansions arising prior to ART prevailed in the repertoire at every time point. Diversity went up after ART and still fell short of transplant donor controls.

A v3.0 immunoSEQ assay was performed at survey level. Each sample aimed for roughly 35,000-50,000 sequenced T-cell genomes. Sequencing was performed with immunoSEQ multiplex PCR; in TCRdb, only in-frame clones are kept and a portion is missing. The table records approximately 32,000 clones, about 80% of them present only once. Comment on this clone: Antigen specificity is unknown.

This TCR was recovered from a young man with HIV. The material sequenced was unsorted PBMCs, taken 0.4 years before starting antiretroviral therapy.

In nucleotides, the CDR3 is TGTGCCAGCAGCTTAGCCCAGTCCCCTGAAGCTTTCTTT. Protein: CASSLAQSPEAFF. The chain joins TRBV7-2 to TRBJ1-1, with D unresolved. The CDR3 has 13 amino acids. Germline-derived CDR1 and CDR2 are SGHTA and FQGNSA. V lost 0 bases and J lost 6, with 8 bases in between.